This T cell receptor (beta chain) was sequenced during a study of beta chain features in type 1 diabetes. Study-level findings and limits: A moderate, significant TCRB CDR3 shortening appeared in type 1 diabetes across four CD4+ subsets. Healthy donors had naive, central memory and Treg TCRB repertoires that appeared less similar than those seen among patients.

Every single donor gave one heparinised blood draw, and these averaged about 110 mL. This clone was found a few times. The antigen is not known. The germline V gene encodes CDR1 LNHDA and CDR2 SQIVND (reference sequence). V lost 6 bases and J 3 bases, leaving 15 bases between the germline ends. The CDR3 loop spans 15 amino acids. Expressed TCRB transcripts were sequenced after all isolated RNA was converted to cDNA. Measured with immunoSEQ multiplex PCR; TCRdb has only the in-frame clones, and not every one. The sample has roughly 350,000 clones, 9.5% to 10% seen once. Material for sequencing was central memory CD4+ T cells from blood. The rearrangement links TRBV19 to TRBJ2-1; D is ambiguous. This TCR derives from a man aged 30 to 45 with type 1 diabetes. The CDR3 DNA sequence: TGTGCCAGTAGAACGAGAGGCTATATCTACAATGAGCAGTTCTTC. It is translated as CASRTRGYIYNEQFF.